Below, 25 T cell receptor beta chains from the same sample are listed, as sequenced in a study of identical twins. TCRdb redid the calling of the 5' RACE reads with MiXCR, one entry per CDR3 protein. This repertoire shows fewer than 900,000 distinct CDR3 sequences, less than 25% found once; its top ten account for 4.3%. A further study also used this sample, focusing on T cells expressing NK-cell markers.

Sequenced material: PBMCs. These receptors were collected from a woman aged 18-29 years in good health.

The CDR3: CASSLGGHQDTQYF. In DNA, the CDR3 is TGTGCCAGCAGCTTAGGTGGGCATCAAGATACGCAGTATTTT. The chain links TRBV7-2 to TRBJ2-3; no firm D call. The CDR3 loop spans 14 amino acids. Looked up from germline, CDR1 is SGHTA and CDR2 is FQGNSA. The V end was cut by 1 base, the J end by 5 bases, with 10 bases between.

This chain connects TRBV6-1 to TRBJ1-1, with no clear D. The germline gives CDR1 MNHNS, CDR2 SASEGT. Deletions cut 5 bases from V and 5 bases from J, with 15 bases between. The CDR3 runs 14 residues. The CDR3 reads CASSLGPPRTEAFF. The CDR3 DNA sequence: TGTGCCAGCAGTCTCGGTCCCCCCAGGACTGAAGCTTTCTTT.

V and J are TRBV6-5 and TRBJ1-1; 9 bases line up with TRBD1. CDR1 and CDR2 (germline): MNHEY, SVGAGI. The CDR3 contains 15 residues. The J segment lost 3 bases and the V segment lost 2 bases, leaving 4 bases of the junction unmatched. The CDR3 spells CASSYGTGLYTEAFF. The DNA for the CDR3 is TGTGCCAGCAGTTACGGGACAGGGCTATACACTGAAGCTTTCTTT.

The chain is built from TRBV12-3 or TRBV12-4 and TRBJ1-1; D is ambiguous. The CDR3 is 12 residues long. Trimming shortened V by 5 bases and J by 7 bases, and 11 bases separated the two germline ends. CDR3 region: CASSPDVGEAFF. The CDR3 DNA reads TGTGCCAGCAGTCCCGACGTTGGTGAAGCTTTCTTT.

This clonotype was observed a few times. The chain has TRBV27 and TRBJ2-3; 14 bases agree with TRBD2. There are 14 residues in the CDR3. Germline V gene data show CDR1 as MNHEY and CDR2 as SMNVEV (reference sequence). J was trimmed by 13 bases and V by 6 bases; bases with no gene match: 9. CDR3 nucleotide sequence: TGTGCCAGCAGCTATTTCGCGGGACTAGCGGGAGAGTATTTT. Protein sequence: CASSYFAGLAGEYF.

V usage is TRBV20-1 and J usage is TRBJ1-5; possible D gene TRBD1, 5 bases. V was trimmed by 2 bases and J by 6 bases, leaving 8 bases between them. The CDR3 sequence is 12 residues long. The germline CDR1 and CDR2 sequences are DFQATT and SNEGSKA (reference sequence). CDR3 coding DNA: TGCAGTGCTAGAAGTGGGGGTCAGCCCCAGCATTTT. It is translated as CSARSGGQPQHF.

This chain links TRBV12-3 or TRBV12-4 with TRBJ1-6; 7 bases match TRBD1. Trimming at V came to 6 bases and at J to 7 bases, leaving 6 bases not matched to a gene. The CDR3 loop spans 14 amino acids. The CDR3 region has the DNA TGTGCCAGCAGACTGACAGGGAAAAATTCACCCCTCCACTTT. Encoded protein: CASRLTGKNSPLHF.

The V call is TRBV29-1, the J call TRBJ2-5; D is possibly TRBD1 or TRBD2 (5 bases each). The CDR3 contains 15 residues. CDR1 is SQVTM, CDR2 ANQGSEA, per germline. Trimming stripped 4 bases from V and 0 bases from J, with 15 bases between. The CDR3 spells CSVVGDGVYQETQYF. As DNA, the CDR3 is TGCAGCGTTGTAGGGGACGGAGTTTACCAAGAGACCCAGTACTTC.

The V gene is TRBV12-3 or TRBV12-4, the J gene TRBJ2-3; either TRBD1 or TRBD2 may supply D (5 bases each). CDR3 length equals 16 residues. With 6 bases removed from V and 0 bases from J, the gap between germline ends came to 16 bases. CDR3 coding DNA: TGTGCCAGCAGCCGCCAGGGACGGGTTAGCACAGATACGCAGTATTTT. Its protein is CASSRQGRVSTDTQYF.

The chain combines TRBV10-3 with TRBJ2-3; TRBD1 agrees at 12 bases. The length of the CDR3 is 16 residues. Germline assignment: CDR1 ENHRY and CDR2 SYGVKD. V lost 7 bases to trimming and J lost 3 bases; unmatched junction nucleotides: 8. The CDR3 nucleotides are TGTGCCATCATGAGGGGACAGGGGGCGCGGACAGATACGCAGTATTTT. This gives the protein CAIMRGQGARTDTQYF.

This clonotype has a handful of counts. This chain links TRBV9 with TRBJ2-3, with D unclear. V was shortened by 3 bases and J by 4 bases, with 6 bases between the two germline ends. Germline V CDR1 and CDR2: SGDLS, YYNGEE. The CDR3 has 12 residues. The CDR3 loop is CASSENSDTQYF. In DNA, the CDR3 is TGTGCCAGCAGCGAGAACTCAGATACGCAGTATTTT.

The chain's CDR3 is CASSLGSLAQRLYTQYF. For the CDR3, the DNA is TGTGCCAGCAGCTTAGGTTCTCTAGCGCAACGACTATATACGCAGTATTTT. This chain joins TRBV11-2 and TRBJ2-3; a possible D gene is TRBD2 (6 bases). Germline lookup yields CDR1 SGHAT and CDR2 FQNNGV. The CDR3 length is 17 residues. V shed 1 base and J shed 7 bases, with 21 bases lying between them.

This clonotype was detected a few times. The chain uses TRBV11-1 and TRBJ2-1; 8 positions agree with TRBD2. The CDR3 covers 18 residues. The germline CDR1 and CDR2 sequences are SGHAT and FQDESV (reference sequence). Trimming took 0 bases from V and 0 from J; bases not matched to a gene: 7. CDR3 nucleotides: TGTGCCAGCAGCTTAGCGCGGGTCGGGACTAGCTCCTACAATGAGCAGTTCTTC. The encoded protein is CASSLARVGTSSYNEQFF.

This clonotype was recorded a few times. The V call is TRBV12-3 or TRBV12-4, the J call TRBJ2-7, with 9 positions matching TRBD2. The length of the CDR3 is 15 residues. V shed 7 bases, J shed 3 bases, and the junction held 10 bases outside the gene matches. The CDR3 region is CASKKDSGGHYEQYF. The CDR3 bases are TGTGCCAGCAAGAAGGATAGCGGGGGCCACTACGAGCAGTACTTC.

The gene calls are TRBV20-1 and TRBJ2-7, with D possibly matching TRBD1 (5 bases). This CDR3 has 12 residues. The germline V gene encodes CDR1 DFQATT and CDR2 SNEGSKA (reference sequence). Trimming cost V 5 bases and J 1 base, with 9 bases left between them. DNA for the CDR3: TGCAGTGCTCACGACAGATCCTACGAGCAGTACTTC. It yields the protein CSAHDRSYEQYF.

The chain couples TRBV12-3 or TRBV12-4 to TRBJ1-6; no reliable D call. CDR3 length: 14 residues. Trimming removed 6 bases from V and 9 bases from J, with 15 bases in between. The CDR3 loop reads CASSLQQLSSPLHF. The DNA for the CDR3 is TGTGCCAGCAGCCTTCAGCAGCTTAGTTCACCCCTCCACTTT.

This clonotype was seen more than once but under ten times. The chain links TRBV11-1 to TRBJ2-4, with a tentative D call TRBD1 (5 bases). The CDR3 covers 18 residues. V was trimmed by 1 base and J by 0 bases, leaving 16 bases between them. Per germline, CDR1 SGHAT and CDR2 FQDESV (reference sequence). This CDR3 is CASSLVQGGTLAKNIQYF. DNA for the CDR3: TGTGCCAGCAGCTTAGTTCAGGGTGGAACCCTAGCCAAAAACATTCAGTACTTC.

CDR3 in amino acids: CASSLLQGGSGYTF. The CDR3 DNA follows: TGTGCCAGCAGCTTACTACAGGGAGGATCTGGCTACACCTTC. The rearrangement uses TRBV7-2 and TRBJ1-2; possible D gene TRBD1, 6 bases. V was shortened by 2 bases and J by 7 bases, with 14 bases between the two germline ends. Germline lookup yields CDR1 SGHTA and CDR2 FQGNSA. CDR3 length: 14 amino acids. Together with reference TRBV7-2 and TRBJ1-2, the CDR3 gives the full variable domain: GAGVSQSPSNKVTEKGKDVELRCDPISGHTALYWYRQSLGQGLEFLIYFQGNSAPDKSGLPSDRFSAERTGGSVSTLTIQRTQQEDSAVYLCASSLLQGGSGYTFGSGTRLTVV.

This chain joins TRBV20-1 and TRBJ2-1; a possible D gene is TRBD2 (5 bases). The germline V and J ends were trimmed by 6 bases and 3 bases, with 15 bases remaining between them. The germline gives CDR1 DFQATT, CDR2 SNEGSKA (reference sequence). The CDR3 loop spans 14 amino acids. CDR3 in amino acids: CSASGIKIYNEQFF. CDR3 DNA sequence: TGCAGTGCCTCCGGGATTAAAATCTACAATGAGCAGTTCTTC.

The chain recombines TRBV5-1 with TRBJ1-1, with 7 bases matching TRBD1. The CDR3 length is 15 residues. Germline CDR1 SGHRS, CDR2 YFSETQ. The junction had 6 bases not matched to a gene; V was cut back by 4 bases and J by 0 bases. The CDR3 spells CASSRTGAMNTEAFF. The CDR3, as DNA: TGCGCCAGCAGCCGAACAGGGGCTATGAACACTGAAGCTTTCTTT.

The V call is TRBV20-1, the J call TRBJ1-2; TRBD1 matches at 9 bases. The CDR3 totals 12 residues. Trimming cost V 6 bases and J 4 bases; bases outside gene matches: 3. The V gene's germline CDR1 is DFQATT and CDR2 SNEGSKA (reference sequence). CDR3 sequence: CSAGTGIYGYTF. The CDR3, as DNA: TGCAGTGCAGGGACAGGGATCTATGGCTACACCTTC.

The rearrangement links TRBV28 to TRBJ2-4; 7 bases line up with TRBD1. CDR3 length: 17 amino acids. Germline CDR1 MDHEN, CDR2 SYDVKM. With 6 bases clipped from V and 3 bases from J, the junction kept 14 bases outside the gene matches. The CDR3 sequence: CASRPLRQGNGKNIQYF. CDR3 coding DNA: TGTGCCAGCAGACCACTCCGACAGGGAAACGGCAAAAACATTCAGTACTTC. The full variable domain, its missing parts supplied by reference TRBV28 and TRBJ2-4, is DVKVTQSSRYLVKRTGEKVFLECVQDMDHENMFWYRQDPGLGLRLIYFSYDVKMKEKGDIPEGYSVSREKKERFSLILESASTNQTSMYLCASRPLRQGNGKNIQYFGAGTRLSVL.

The chain joins TRBV6-5 to TRBJ1-4; possibly TRBD1 for D (6 bases). The ends were cut back, 4 bases at V and 7 bases at J, with 16 bases in the middle. CDR3 size: 15 residues. The V gene's germline CDR1 is MNHEY and CDR2 SVGAGI. The CDR3, as DNA: TGTGCCAGCAGTTCGCTAACAGGGAAGAGTGAAAAACTGTTTTTT. Its translation: CASSSLTGKSEKLFF.

This chain links TRBV3-1 with TRBJ2-1; 11 bases agree with TRBD2. The germline gives CDR1 LGHDT, CDR2 YNNKEL (reference sequence). V lost 1 base and J lost 7; bases outside the gene matches: 6. The CDR3 has 16 residues. Here the CDR3 reads CASSQGPLAGGNEQFF. The CDR3 DNA reads TGTGCCAGCAGCCAAGGCCCCCTAGCGGGGGGTAATGAGCAGTTCTTC.

The chain couples TRBV29-1 to TRBJ2-7; weak D call: TRBD1 (5 bases). The CDR3 sequence is 14 residues long. Germline V gene data show CDR1 as SQVTM and CDR2 as ANQGSEA. The V end was cut by 2 bases, the J end by 3 bases, with 14 bases between. Here the CDR3 DNA reads TGCAGCGTTGAATCAACCGACAGTTACTACGAGCAGTACTTC. Residues: CSVESTDSYYEQYF.